These T cell receptor beta chains were read from a single sample in a study of CD8 T cells in ankylosing spondylitis. MiXCR, applied by TCRdb to the 5' RACE reads, yields one record per CDR3 protein. This sample has tens of thousands of distinct CDR3 sequences, with over 7% found just once. Material: blood. These receptors were collected from a male donor with ankylosing spondylitis or in good health (not recorded which). The CDR3 runs from the conserved cysteine through the conserved F or W. The D gene is left open where the match is weak.

J | D | V | CDR3
TRBJ1-3 | NA | TRBV29-1 | CSVSGVGNTIYF
TRBJ2-1 | NA | TRBV29-1 | CSVGVWGNEQFF
TRBJ2-4 | NA | TRBV12-3/TRBV12-4 | CASSWSPNIQYF
TRBJ1-5 | NA | TRBV7-9 | CASSSGLGEPQHF
TRBJ2-5 | NA | TRBV12-3/TRBV12-4 | CASSLGGTGQETQYF
TRBJ2-3 | NA | TRBV5-1 | CASSLGVATDTQYF
TRBJ2-7 | TRBD1 | TRBV6-5 | CASSQLPGQGPYEQYF
TRBJ2-2 | NA | TRBV7-6 | CASSARGNTGELFF
TRBJ1-4 | NA | TRBV11-2 | CASSLERISEKLFF
TRBJ2-7 | NA | TRBV7-3 | CASSLSGRGPYEQYF
TRBJ2-3 | TRBD2 | TRBV4-1 | CASSQDTASGLGTDTQYF
TRBJ2-2 | NA | TRBV11-2 | CASSLQVPGELFF
TRBJ2-3 | TRBD2 | TRBV6-6 | CASSYPSGRGTDTQYF
TRBJ2-2 | NA | TRBV15 | CATSRADSTGELFF
TRBJ1-1 | NA | TRBV11-2 | CASTPSLVLNTEAFF
TRBJ1-3 | NA | TRBV25-1 | CASSELTAGNTIYF
TRBJ2-1 | NA | TRBV29-1 | CSVESRVNEQFF
TRBJ2-2 | NA | TRBV11-2 | CASSLDRTGELFF
TRBJ2-2 | NA | TRBV7-2 | CASSLAPATGELFF
TRBJ1-1 | TRBD1 | TRBV12-3/TRBV12-4 | CASSRTGANTEAFF
TRBJ2-3 | NA | TRBV20-1 | CSARGSNTQYF
TRBJ2-3 | TRBD1 | TRBV29-1 | CSVDRAGQGITDTQYF
TRBJ1-5 | NA | TRBV5-1 | CASSLAGQNDQPQHF
TRBJ2-3 | NA | TRBV24-1 | CATSEPGSGRTDTQYF
TRBJ2-2 | NA | TRBV12-3/TRBV12-4 | CASSLAVTGELFF
TRBJ2-4 | NA | TRBV7-2 | CASSLVRDLAKNIQYF
TRBJ1-1 | NA | TRBV3-1 | CASRGPGDTEAFF
TRBJ2-2 | NA | TRBV7-2 | CASSPSTNTGELFF
TRBJ2-3 | TRBD2 | TRBV4-3 | CASSQSGGARYTDTQYF
TRBJ2-3 | TRBD2 | TRBV5-5 | CASSLGLAEITDTQYF
TRBJ2-2 | TRBD2 | TRBV5-1 | CASSLTGGPGTGELFF
TRBJ2-5 | NA | TRBV15 | CATSARTEETQYF
TRBJ2-7 | TRBD1 | TRBV15 | CATSDRDRSSYEQYF
TRBJ1-1 | NA | TRBV28 | CATKTTGMKYTEAFF
TRBJ2-1 | NA | TRBV28 | CASRRQFEKFF
TRBJ2-6 | NA | TRBV12-3/TRBV12-4 | CASSLGWGNGANVLTF
TRBJ2-2 | TRBD2 | TRBV15 | CATSRARGANTGELFF
TRBJ2-3 | NA | TRBV12-3/TRBV12-4 | CASSWSSTDTQYF
TRBJ2-7 | TRBD2 | TRBV4-1 | CASSREVGSGAPYEQYF
TRBJ2-4 | NA | TRBV28 | CASSPRPGAKNIQYF
TRBJ1-6 | NA | TRBV7-2 | CASSPSWEGRSPLHF
TRBJ2-2 | NA | TRBV18 | CASSPMKGTDTGKLFF
TRBJ2-5 | TRBD2 | TRBV5-1 | CASSAGSSGSRETQYF
TRBJ2-1 | NA | TRBV14 | CASSLDFYNEQFF
TRBJ2-1 | NA | TRBV24-1 | CATRRVEQFF
TRBJ1-1 | NA | TRBV7-9 | CASSLVSTEAFF
TRBJ2-3 | TRBD2 | TRBV28 | CASSGGGTDTQYF
TRBJ1-4 | NA | TRBV28 | CASSGPNEKLFF
TRBJ2-2 | TRBD1 | TRBV10-3 | CAITSTGTATGELFF
TRBJ2-3 | TRBD2 | TRBV27 | CASSPLATSGSPADTQYF
TRBJ2-1 | TRBD2 | TRBV28 | CASSPTSGSYNEQFF
TRBJ2-1 | NA | TRBV12-3/TRBV12-4 | CARGLYEQFF
TRBJ2-5 | TRBD2 | TRBV29-1 | CSVEGLAGEETQYF
TRBJ2-3 | NA | TRBV5-1 | CASSSHPKGPGSTDTQYF
TRBJ1-2 | NA | TRBV12-3/TRBV12-4 | CASSLASGGAGGYTF
TRBJ2-1 | NA | TRBV28 | CASSFFSAVEQFF
TRBJ1-3 | NA | TRBV28 | CASSQIRLLSGNTIYF